The TCR beta chain under discussion was sequenced for a study of blood T cell repertoires in COVID-19. In the study overall: Sites in the United States, Italy and Spain provided acute and convalescent COVID-19 samples. PBMCs, B-cell-depleted T cells, or T cells were the source of the cDNA or gDNA that made up the material.

In the original processing: It was from reference gene primer amplification that nucleated cell counts were estimated. Sequencing used immunoSEQ multiplex PCR; TCRdb keeps in-frame clones, though not all of them. V, J and clone size were drawn from that table, and D and trimming were deduced from the DNA. This sample yields a few hundred thousand clones, of which about four fifths are seen a single time; about 2.9% belongs to the top ten. From germline, CDR1 is SGHRS and CDR2 YFSETQ. V shed 3 bases and J shed 5 bases, with 14 bases lying between them. The CDR3 contains 14 residues. The chain combines TRBV5-1 with TRBJ2-5, with a tentative D call TRBD2 (6 bases). The receptor was derived from a woman younger than 45 who had recovered from COVID-19. Material: peripheral blood. The CDR3 DNA sequence: TGCGCCAGCAGCTGGACTACCCCGGGGGAGACCCAGTACTTC. The encoded protein is CASSWTTPGETQYF.